Each of the 32 T cell receptor beta chains below was sequenced from the same sample in a study of CD8+ T cells in alopecia areata. Researchers sorted pooled cutaneous lymph node cells on the basis of CD4, CD8alpha, NKG2D, NKG2ACE and other markers. cDNA prepared by RNA extraction and subsequent reverse transcription served as the template for sequencing. Generated by immunoSEQ multiplex PCR, the TCRdb table keeps only in-frame clones and is missing some. The data show 200,000 to 300,000 clones, none appearing only once, with around 1.2% held by the ten largest. The sample consisted of CD4+ T cells sorted from a lymph node. Every receptor here comes from a C3H/HeJ mouse with alopecia areata. The mice in this strain carry MHC haplotype H2-k.

This clone has just a few counts. These gene names are mouse names. Read sequence stops 4 residues before the CDR3 end, and the germline J gene provides the missing end. J is TRBJ2-1 and V is TRBV1; possible D gene TRBD1, 6 bases. Germline V lookup: CDR1 NSQYPW, CDR2 LRSPGD (reference sequence). V was trimmed by 0 bases and J by 2 bases, leaving 11 bases between them. The CDR3 length is 16 residues. The sequenced part of the CDR3 DNA is TGCACCTGCAGTGCAGACGCCAGGGGAGACTATGCT. Protein sequence: CTCSADARGDYA. The full CDR3 is CTCSADARGDYAEQFF.

In this sample, this clone turned up a few times. Gene and germline names: mouse. The read gets to within 4 residues of the CDR3 end, and the germline J gene fills in the rest. The genes are TRBV19 and TRBJ2-7; possible D gene TRBD2, 5 bases. The CDR3 covers 13 residues. Germline V lookup: CDR1 FNHDT, CDR2 SITEND (reference sequence). Between the trimmed V and J ends, which lost 3 bases and 2 bases, there was a span of 9 bases. The DNA read from the CDR3 is TGTGCCAGCAGTAGCGCCTGGGCCTAT. This sequence encodes CASSSAWAY. The whole CDR3 protein reads CASSSAWAYEQYF.

Comment on this clone: Germline and genes: mouse. Read data end 4 residues before the CDR3 end; the end is taken from the germline J gene. The genes are TRBV5 and TRBJ2-7; TRBD2 matches 9 bases. CDR1 is LGHNA and CDR2 is YNLKQL in the germline V gene (reference sequence). This CDR3 has 15 residues. CDR3 DNA, as far as it was read: TGTGCCAGCAGCCAAGCGGGACTGGGTCAATAT. Amino acid sequence: CASSQAGLGQY. The entire CDR3 reads CASSQAGLGQYEQYF.

Turning to this clone: The genes are named according to mouse. The sequence runs out 3 residues before the end of the CDR3; the remainder is reconstructed from the germline J gene. The sample holds other DNA sequences that translate to the same CDR3. V is TRBV19 and J is TRBJ1-6, with D perhaps TRBD1 (6 bases). TRBJ1-6 is known as an ORF, though its function is uncertain. The length of the CDR3 is 16 residues. V gave up 2 bases and J gave up 0 bases, with 9 bases separating them. The V gene's germline CDR1 is FNHDT and CDR2 SITEND (reference sequence). CDR3 bases read: TGTGCCAGCAGTATCCGGGACAATTCCTATAATTCGCCC. It specifies CASSIRDNSYNSP. The entire CDR3 is CASSIRDNSYNSPLYF.

This clone showed up just a few times. Mouse names are used for the genes. Coverage ceases 4 residues before the CDR3 finishes, and the germline J gene fills in the end. The chain is built from TRBV19 and TRBJ2-4, with TRBD1 matching over 10 bases. This CDR3 has 15 amino acids. Germline values: CDR1 FNHDT, CDR2 SITEND (reference sequence). This CDR3 reads CASSFHGTGANTLYF. CDR3 DNA (partial): TGTGCCAGCAGTTTCCACGGGACAGGGGCCAAC.

The sample holds a few counts of this clone. Here the gene names and germline are mouse. The read ends 4 residues shy of where the CDR3 ends; the end is completed using the germline J gene. This chain connects TRBV13-3 to TRBJ1-2, with TRBD1 identical over 9 bases. Germline CDR1 is NNHDY and CDR2 is SYVADS. The CDR3 spans 15 residues. V shed 4 bases and J 3 bases; nucleotides not matched to a gene: 7. The CDR3: CASSTHRGRDSDYTF. Partial CDR3 DNA: TGTGCCAGCAGTACCCACAGGGGGCGCGACTCC.

This clone was seen a few times. Gene names are the mouse ones. The sample holds other DNA sequences that translate to the same CDR3. CDR3 DNA (partial): TGTGCCAGCAGCCAACAGGGAGCGAACACA. The encoded protein is CASSQQGANT. The CDR3 in its entirety is CASSQQGANTEVFF. This sequence joins TRBV5 and TRBJ1-1; possibly TRBD1 for D (5 bases). Sequencing ends 4 residues short of the CDR3 end; the germline J gene provides the rest. Trimming left V 2 bases short and J 1 base short, with 8 bases between. This CDR3 is 14 amino acids long. Germline V gives CDR1 LGHNA, CDR2 YNLKQL (reference sequence).

This clone was observed a few times. The gene symbols are mouse symbols. The read terminates 4 residues before the CDR3 end, so the remaining end is supplied by the germline J gene. The rearrangement links TRBV13-1 to TRBJ2-3; D may be TRBD1 (6 bases). Trimming left V 0 bases short and J 0 bases short, with 11 bases between. CDR1 and CDR2 from the germline V gene are NSHNY and SYGAGN. The CDR3 covers 16 residues. The CDR3 loop is CASSDGDTSSAETLYF. The part of the CDR3 DNA that was read is TGTGCCAGCAGTGATGGGGACACCTCTAGTGCAGAA.

A word on this clone: Gene names and germline refer to mouse. The CDR3 is cut off 4 residues early in the read; its end comes from the germline J gene. The chain is built from TRBV13-1 and TRBJ2-1; TRBD2 agrees at 8 bases. V shed 0 bases, J shed 6 bases, and the junction held 5 bases outside the gene matches. The CDR3 length is 15 residues. Germline V gene data show CDR1 as NSHNY and CDR2 as SYGAGN. The CDR3 sequence: CASSDVTGGVAEQFF. The covered CDR3 bases are TGTGCCAGCAGTGATGTTACTGGGGGCGTTGCT.

For this clone: Germline and genes: mouse. Sequencing ends 4 residues short of the CDR3 end; the germline J gene provides the rest. At the DNA level, this CDR3 is encoded by other sequences in the same sample as well. The chain has TRBV17 and TRBJ1-1; tentative D call: TRBD1 (5 bases). The V gene lost 3 bases and the J gene lost 1 base, with 6 bases spanning the gap. CDR3 size: 13 residues. CDR1 MNHDT and CDR2 YYDKIL come from the germline V gene. The CDR3 sequence is CASSRRGNTEVFF. Incomplete CDR3 DNA: TGTGCTAGCAGTAGGAGGGGAAACACA.

For this clone: Mouse germline and gene names are used. The CDR3 end falls 4 residues outside the read, so it is completed with the germline J gene. The gene calls are TRBV17 and TRBJ2-1; TRBD2 is a possible D gene (7 bases). The CDR3 totals 13 residues. Per germline, CDR1 MNHDT and CDR2 YYDKIL. The CDR3 DNA, read in part, is TGTGCTAGCAGTAGAAGGGGGGCCGCT. Residues: CASSRRGAA. The whole CDR3 protein reads CASSRRGAAEQFF.

Note on this clone: All gene names here are mouse names. The CDR3 goes on 3 residues after the read ends, and that part is filled in from the germline J gene. Distinct nucleotide sequences in the sample also encode this CDR3. The V gene is TRBV19, the J gene TRBJ1-6; possibly TRBD1 for D (5 bases). TRBJ1-6 carries the ORF label, with uncertain function. Trimming took 1 base from V and 7 from J, leaving 6 bases between them. The CDR3 length is 13 residues. In germline, CDR1 is FNHDT, CDR2 SITEND (reference sequence). The part of the CDR3 DNA that was read is TGTGCCAGCAGTATACAGGGAAATTCGCCC. Translated, it gives CASSIQGNSP. The entire CDR3 sequence reads CASSIQGNSPLYF.

With regard to this clone: Gene names and germline refer to mouse. The read gets to within 4 residues of the CDR3 end, and the germline J gene fills in the rest. The V call is TRBV19, the J call TRBJ2-3, with D perhaps TRBD2 (5 bases). Germline CDR1 FNHDT, CDR2 SITEND (reference sequence). This CDR3 spans 15 amino acids. V gave up 6 bases and J gave up 0 bases, with 14 bases separating them. CDR3 protein: CASTPELASAETLYF. CDR3 bases read: TGTGCCAGCACCCCCGAACTGGCCAGTGCAGAA.

In its sample, this clone was seen a few times. A read error may be the cause here, since a much bigger clone is one base away. Gene names are mouse gene names. From the germline J gene comes the end of the CDR3, since the read stops 4 residues before it. The chain links TRBV19 to TRBJ2-2, with 7 bases that match TRBD1. Germline lookup yields CDR1 FNHDT and CDR2 SITEND (reference sequence). J was trimmed by 0 bases and V by 4 bases; bases with no gene match: 3. The CDR3 extends over 15 amino acids. The CDR3 spells CASSAGTANTGQLYF. The CDR3 bases that were read are TGTGCCAGCAGTGCCGGGACAGCAAACACCGGG.

Turning to this clone: Germline and genes here are mouse. The read terminates 4 residues ahead of where the CDR3 ends, so the germline J gene completes it. The V and J genes are TRBV5 and TRBJ2-1, with D hard to call. There are 12 residues in the CDR3. V lost 3 bases to trimming and J lost 3 bases, with 3 bases between them. Germline values: CDR1 LGHNA, CDR2 YNLKQL (reference sequence). The CDR3 here is CASSQAYAEQFF. The sequenced part of the CDR3 DNA is TGTGCCAGCAGCCAGGCCTATGCT.

This clone turned up a few times. Germline and genes: mouse. The DNA read from the CDR3 is TGTGCCAGCAGCTTCCGGGACAAAATTTAT. Amino acid sequence: CASSFRDKIY. The full CDR3 is CASSFRDKIYEQYF. This chain connects TRBV19 to TRBJ2-7; tentatively, D is TRBD1 (6 bases). The observed sequence ends 4 residues before the CDR3 terminus, with the missing tail filled in from the germline J gene. Germline CDR1 FNHDT, CDR2 SITEND (reference sequence). This CDR3 region has 14 residues.

Regarding this clone: Genes here carry mouse names. Coverage ceases 4 residues before the CDR3 finishes, and the germline J gene fills in the end. This rearrangement joins TRBV31 to TRBJ2-5; 10 nucleotides line up with TRBD2. The CDR3 sequence is 14 residues long. Germline V lookup: CDR1 GKSSPN, CDR2 SITVG. CDR3 in amino acids: CAWSPDWGEDTQYF. Partial CDR3 DNA: TGTGCCTGGAGTCCCGACTGGGGGGAAGAC. Together with reference TRBV31 and TRBJ2-5, the CDR3 gives the full variable domain: AQTIHQWPVAEIKAVGSPLSLGCTIKGKSSPNLYWYWQATGGTLQQLFYSITVGQVESVVQLNLSASRPKDDQFILSTEKLLLSHSGFYLCAWSPDWGEDTQYFGPGTRLLVL.

Turning to this clone: Each gene name is a mouse one. From the germline J gene comes the end of the CDR3, since the read stops 4 residues before it. V is TRBV13-2 and J is TRBJ1-2, with TRBD1 matching over 9 bases. Germline V gene sequence: CDR1 NNHNN, CDR2 SYGAGS (reference sequence). V lost 5 bases to trimming and J lost 3 bases; unmatched junction nucleotides: 5. This CDR3 comprises 14 residues. CDR3 loop: CASGTTGGDSDYTF. Partial CDR3 DNA: TGTGCCAGCGGAACGACAGGGGGAGACTCC.

The sample holds a few counts of this clone. Gene names follow the mouse nomenclature. The read terminates 4 residues ahead of where the CDR3 ends, so the germline J gene completes it. The rearrangement uses TRBV5 and TRBJ2-7; 10 bases are a match to TRBD1. There are 15 residues in the CDR3. Germline V gene sequence: CDR1 LGHNA, CDR2 YNLKQL (reference sequence). CDR3: CASSQIVGTGDEQYF. The CDR3 bases that were read are TGTGCCAGCAGCCAAATCGTCGGGACAGGGGAT.

This clone was counted between two and nine times. Here the gene names and germline are mouse. The CDR3 end falls 4 residues outside the read, so it is completed with the germline J gene. The chain recombines TRBV19 with TRBJ2-7, with 10 positions matching TRBD1. The CDR3 spans 15 residues. Germline-derived CDR1 and CDR2 are FNHDT and SITEND (reference sequence). The CDR3 DNA, read in part, is TGTGCCAGCAGACACCTCCGGGACAGGGGTTAT. Translation gives CASRHLRDRGY. The CDR3 as a whole reads CASRHLRDRGYEQYF. Combining the CDR3 with reference TRBV19 and TRBJ2-7 gives the whole variable domain GGIITQTPKFLIGQEGQKLTLKCQQNFNHDTMYWYRQDSGKGLRLIYYSITENDLQKGDLSEGYDASREKKSSFSLTVTSAQKNEMAVFLCASRHLRDRGYEQYFGPGTRLTVL.

Remarks on this clone: Gene names are mouse gene names. The sequence runs out 3 residues before the end of the CDR3; the remainder is reconstructed from the germline J gene. This chain links TRBV1 with TRBJ1-6, with 9 bases fitting TRBD1. TRBJ1-6 is identified as an open reading frame with a role that is uncertain. CDR1 NSQYPW and CDR2 LRSPGD come from the germline V gene (reference sequence). CDR3 length: 16 residues. Trimming took 3 bases from V and 7 from J; bases not matched to a gene: 7. Incomplete CDR3 DNA: TGCACCTGCAGTGCTAAGGGACAGGGAGGGAATTCGCCC. Its translation: CTCSAKGQGGNSP. The CDR3 in full is CTCSAKGQGGNSPLYF.

Of note for this clone: Gene names refer to mouse genes. The observed sequence ends 4 residues before the CDR3 terminus, with the missing tail filled in from the germline J gene. The chain carries TRBV17 and TRBJ2-1; 9 nucleotides line up with TRBD1. The germline gives CDR1 MNHDT, CDR2 YYDKIL. Trimming at V came to 1 base and at J to 0 bases, leaving 1 base not matched to a gene. This CDR3 has 16 amino acids. CDR3 protein: CASSRVDRGNYAEQFF. The part of the CDR3 DNA that was read is TGTGCTAGCAGTAGAGTGGACAGGGGTAACTATGCT.

About this clone: Genes and germline come from the mouse. Other nucleotide sequences from this sample produce the same CDR3. CDR3 protein: CASSLGTGDSDYTF. Partial CDR3 DNA: TGTGCTAGCAGTTTGGGGACAGGAGACTCC. The chain carries TRBV29 and TRBJ1-2, with 8 positions matching TRBD1. The read ends 4 residues early relative to the CDR3; the germline J gene fills the gap. The CDR3 loop spans 14 amino acids. Germline loops: CDR1 MSHET, CDR2 SYDVDS. Unmatched junction bases numbered 3, after V lost 3 bases and J lost 3 bases.

This clone was detected only a few times. Gene labels here are mouse ones. The CDR3 extends 4 residues past the end of the read, so its final part is completed from the germline J gene. The chain employs TRBV5 and TRBJ2-2, with 9 nucleotides matching TRBD2. CDR1 LGHNA and CDR2 YNLKQL come from the germline V gene (reference sequence). The CDR3 is 16 residues long. The J segment lost 4 bases and the V segment lost 2 bases, leaving 5 bases of the junction unmatched. CDR3 in amino acids: CASSQWGGAGTGQLYF. The sequenced CDR3 bases are TGTGCCAGCAGCCAATGGGGGGGCGCTGGCACCGGG.

In regard to this clone: Mouse germline and gene names are used. The read stops 4 residues short of the end of the CDR3; the missing end is completed from the germline J gene. The gene calls are TRBV17 and TRBJ2-4; 9 nucleotides line up with TRBD2. J lost 0 bases, V lost 1 base, and 2 bases had no gene match. Germline CDR1 reads MNHDT; CDR2 reads YYDKIL. The CDR3 spans 16 residues. CDR3 DNA, as far as it was read: TGTGCTAGCAGTAGAGGGACTGGGGCTAGTCAAAAC. Residues: CASSRGTGASQN. The full CDR3 is CASSRGTGASQNTLYF.

Notes on this clone: Each gene name is a mouse one. From the germline J gene comes the end of the CDR3, since the read stops 4 residues before it. V usage is TRBV1 and J usage is TRBJ2-1; 10 nucleotides align to TRBD2. Germline V gene data show CDR1 as NSQYPW and CDR2 as LRSPGD (reference sequence). The CDR3 contains 15 residues. V lost 4 bases to trimming and J lost 3 bases; unmatched junction nucleotides: 3. The CDR3 sequence is CTCSGWGGSYAEQFF. CDR3 bases read: TGCACCTGCAGTGGCTGGGGGGGCAGCTATGCT.

This clone occurred a few times. Mouse gene names apply. The CDR3 end lies 4 residues beyond the end of the read and is filled in from the germline J gene. Other DNA sequences in this specimen translate into the identical CDR3. The chain employs TRBV31 and TRBJ2-1, with 7 positions matching TRBD2. The CDR3 has 15 residues. The junction had 2 bases not matched to a gene; V was cut back by 0 bases and J by 0 bases. Germline CDR1 reads GKSSPN; CDR2 reads SITVG. Here the CDR3 reads CAWSLGGVNYAEQFF. CDR3 bases read: TGTGCCTGGAGTCTGGGGGGGGTTAACTATGCT. Full variable domain (rest looked up from reference TRBV31 and TRBJ2-1): AQTIHQWPVAEIKAVGSPLSLGCTIKGKSSPNLYWYWQATGGTLQQLFYSITVGQVESVVQLNLSASRPKDDQFILSTEKLLLSHSGFYLCAWSLGGVNYAEQFFGPGTRLTVL.

This clone was seen a handful of times. Mouse names are used for the genes. Coverage ceases 4 residues before the CDR3 finishes, and the germline J gene fills in the end. Other nucleotide sequences in the sample specify the same CDR3. The chain couples TRBV1 to TRBJ2-1, with 10 bases lining up with TRBD2. The CDR3 is made up of 16 amino acids. Germline CDR1 and CDR2: NSQYPW and LRSPGD (reference sequence). The trim removed 2 bases at V and 1 base at J, leaving 2 bases unmatched. The sequenced CDR3 bases are TGCACCTGCAGTGCAAGGACTGGGGGAAACTATGCT. It codes for CTCSARTGGNYA. The full CDR3 reads CTCSARTGGNYAEQFF.

This clone occurred a few times. Genes here carry mouse names. From the germline J gene comes the end of the CDR3, since the read stops 4 residues before it. This specimen includes other DNA sequences encoding the same CDR3. The chain uses TRBV19 and TRBJ2-1, with 7 positions matching TRBD1. Germline CDR1 reads FNHDT; CDR2 reads SITEND (reference sequence). This CDR3 is 15 amino acids long. J lost 1 base, V lost 0 bases, and 1 base had no gene match. The CDR3 is CASSIVGQNYAEQFF. The CDR3 bases that were read are TGTGCCAGCAGTATAGTGGGACAGAACTATGCT.

This clone was counted between two and nine times. These gene names are mouse names. Coverage ceases 4 residues before the CDR3 finishes, and the germline J gene fills in the end. Other DNA sequences in this specimen translate into the identical CDR3. The V call is TRBV5, the J call TRBJ2-3, with D hard to call. The ends were cut back, 3 bases at V and 2 bases at J, with 3 bases in the middle. The CDR3 sequence is 12 residues long. The germline V gene has CDR1 LGHNA and CDR2 YNLKQL (reference sequence). The part of the CDR3 DNA that was read is TGTGCCAGCAGCCATTCTGCAGAA. Protein: CASSHSAE. The CDR3 in its entirety is CASSHSAETLYF.

This clone was seen a few times. Germline and genes here are mouse. The identical CDR3 is also encoded by other nucleotide sequences in the sample. The covered CDR3 bases are TGTGCCAGCAGTCGACAGGGGGGGAACACA. Its translation: CASSRQGGNT. The whole CDR3 region reads CASSRQGGNTEVFF. The rearrangement joins TRBV19 to TRBJ1-1, with TRBD1 identical over 9 bases. The CDR3 end falls 4 residues outside the read, so it is completed with the germline J gene. J gave up 1 base and V 4 bases, and 2 bases lay outside the gene matches. This CDR3 is 14 amino acids long. CDR1 is FNHDT, CDR2 SITEND, per germline (reference sequence).

A remark on this clone: Mouse gene names apply. The read ends 4 residues before the CDR3 terminus; that terminus is restored from the germline J gene. In the same sample, other DNA sequences code for this CDR3. J is TRBJ2-1 and V is TRBV19; perhaps TRBD1 as D (5 bases). Germline V gives CDR1 FNHDT, CDR2 SITEND (reference sequence). V was pared by 0 bases and J by 6 bases, with 7 bases between. The CDR3 runs to 13 residues. This CDR3 is CASSIGGVAEQFF. The part of the CDR3 DNA that was read is TGTGCCAGCAGTATAGGAGGGGTTGCT. Full variable domain (missing parts from reference TRBV19 and TRBJ2-1): GGIITQTPKFLIGQEGQKLTLKCQQNFNHDTMYWYRQDSGKGLRLIYYSITENDLQKGDLSEGYDASREKKSSFSLTVTSAQKNEMAVFLCASSIGGVAEQFFGPGTRLTVL.